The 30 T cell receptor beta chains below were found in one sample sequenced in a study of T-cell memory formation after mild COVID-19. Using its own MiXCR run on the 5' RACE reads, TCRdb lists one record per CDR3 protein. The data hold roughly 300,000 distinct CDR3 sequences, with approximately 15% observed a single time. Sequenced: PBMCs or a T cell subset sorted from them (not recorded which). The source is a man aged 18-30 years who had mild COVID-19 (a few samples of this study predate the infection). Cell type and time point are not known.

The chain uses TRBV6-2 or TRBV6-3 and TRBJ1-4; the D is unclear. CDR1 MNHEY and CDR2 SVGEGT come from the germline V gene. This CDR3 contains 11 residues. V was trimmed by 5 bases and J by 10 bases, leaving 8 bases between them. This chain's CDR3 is CASSQGGKLFF. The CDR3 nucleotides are TGTGCCAGCAGTCAAGGAGGAAAACTGTTTTTT.

CDR3 nucleotide sequence: TGTGCCAGCAGCCTAACGACTAGCGTGACAGATACGCAGTATTTT. Protein product: CASSLTTSVTDTQYF. This chain connects TRBV7-2 to TRBJ2-3; 8 bases match TRBD2. V lost 5 bases and J lost 3; bases outside the gene matches: 7. Germline V gene sequence: CDR1 SGHTA, CDR2 FQGNSA. The CDR3 consists of 15 residues.

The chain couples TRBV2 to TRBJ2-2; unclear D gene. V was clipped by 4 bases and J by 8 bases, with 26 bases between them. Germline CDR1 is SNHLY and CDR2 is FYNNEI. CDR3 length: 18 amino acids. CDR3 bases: TGTGCCAGCAGTGGTCCCCTTTGGGCGGCCCGAGTGGATGGGGAGCTGTTTTTT. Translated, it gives CASSGPLWAARVDGELFF.

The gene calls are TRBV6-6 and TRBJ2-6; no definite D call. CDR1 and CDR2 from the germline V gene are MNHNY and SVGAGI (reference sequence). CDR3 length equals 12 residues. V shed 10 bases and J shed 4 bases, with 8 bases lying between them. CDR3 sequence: CATHGGANVLTF. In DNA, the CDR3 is TGTGCCACTCACGGGGGGGCCAACGTCCTGACTTTC.

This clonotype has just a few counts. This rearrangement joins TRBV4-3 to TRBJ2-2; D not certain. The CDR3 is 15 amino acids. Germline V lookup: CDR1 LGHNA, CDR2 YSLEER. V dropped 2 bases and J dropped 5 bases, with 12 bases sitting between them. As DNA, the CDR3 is TGCGCCAGCAGCCAAAGGGTGAGGAGTACCGGGGAGCTGTTTTTT. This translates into CASSQRVRSTGELFF.

CDR3 in DNA: TGTGCCAGCAGTTACGGAAGCAGGGGCACTGAAGCTTTCTTT. Translating it yields CASSYGSRGTEAFF. The chain recombines TRBV6-5 with TRBJ1-1, with a tentative D call TRBD1 (6 bases). Germline values: CDR1 MNHEY, CDR2 SVGAGI. The length of the CDR3 is 14 residues. Trimming stripped 2 bases from V and 4 bases from J, with 11 bases between.

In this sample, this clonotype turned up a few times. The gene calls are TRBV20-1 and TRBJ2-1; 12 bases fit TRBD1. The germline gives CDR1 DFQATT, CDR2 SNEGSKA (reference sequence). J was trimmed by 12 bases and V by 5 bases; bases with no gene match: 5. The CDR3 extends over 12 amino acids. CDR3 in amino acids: CSAPGTGGLQFF. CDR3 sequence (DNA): TGCAGTGCTCCCGGGACAGGGGGCCTGCAGTTCTTC.

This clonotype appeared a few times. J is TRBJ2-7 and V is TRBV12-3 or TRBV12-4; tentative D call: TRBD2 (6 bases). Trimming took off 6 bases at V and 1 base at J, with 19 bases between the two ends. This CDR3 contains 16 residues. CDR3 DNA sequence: TGTGCCAGCAGCTGCCACCTCCGGGACTCATCCTACGAGCAGTACGTC. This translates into CASSCHLRDSSYEQYV.

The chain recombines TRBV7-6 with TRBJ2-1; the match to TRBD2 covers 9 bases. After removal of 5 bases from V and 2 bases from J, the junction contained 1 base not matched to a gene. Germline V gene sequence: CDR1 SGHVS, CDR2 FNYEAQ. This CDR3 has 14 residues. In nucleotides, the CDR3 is TGTGCCAGCAGCGCGGGGGGGCCCTACAATGAGCAGTTCTTC. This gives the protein CASSAGGPYNEQFF.

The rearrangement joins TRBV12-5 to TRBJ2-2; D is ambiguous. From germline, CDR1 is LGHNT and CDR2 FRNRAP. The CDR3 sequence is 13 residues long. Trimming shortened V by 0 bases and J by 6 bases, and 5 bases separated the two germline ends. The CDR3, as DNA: TGTGCTAGTGGTTTGGTAAGGTCCGGGGAGCTGTTTTTT. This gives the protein CASGLVRSGELFF.

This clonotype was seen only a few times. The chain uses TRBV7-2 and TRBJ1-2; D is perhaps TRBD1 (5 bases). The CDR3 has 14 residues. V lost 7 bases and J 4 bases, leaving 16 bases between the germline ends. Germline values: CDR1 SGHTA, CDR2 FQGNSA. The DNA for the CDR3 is TGTGCCAGCACCAATCTGGGGGAGGTCTATGGCTACACCTTC. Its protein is CASTNLGEVYGYTF. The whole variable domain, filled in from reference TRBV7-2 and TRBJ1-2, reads GAGVSQSPSNKVTEKGKDVELRCDPISGHTALYWYRQSLGQGLEFLIYFQGNSAPDKSGLPSDRFSAERTGGSVSTLTIQRTQQEDSAVYLCASTNLGEVYGYTFGSGTRLTVV.

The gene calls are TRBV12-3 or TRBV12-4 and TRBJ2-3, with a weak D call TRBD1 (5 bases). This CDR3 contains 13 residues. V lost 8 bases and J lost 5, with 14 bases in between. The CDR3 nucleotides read TGTGCCAGCGAGCCCAGGGTGGGAGATACGCAGTATTTT. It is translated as CASEPRVGDTQYF.

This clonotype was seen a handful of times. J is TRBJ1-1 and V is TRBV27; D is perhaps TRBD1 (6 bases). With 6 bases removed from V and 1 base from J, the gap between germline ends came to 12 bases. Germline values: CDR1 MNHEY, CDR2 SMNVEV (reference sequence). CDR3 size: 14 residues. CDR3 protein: CASSWGASNTEAFF. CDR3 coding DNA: TGTGCCAGCAGCTGGGGGGCTTCGAACACTGAAGCTTTCTTT.

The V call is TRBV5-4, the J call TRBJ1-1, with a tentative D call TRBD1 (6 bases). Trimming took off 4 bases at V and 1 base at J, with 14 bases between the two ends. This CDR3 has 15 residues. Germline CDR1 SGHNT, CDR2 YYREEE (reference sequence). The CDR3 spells CASSATGLANTEAFF. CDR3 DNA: TGTGCCAGCAGCGCTACAGGGCTCGCGAACACTGAAGCTTTCTTT.

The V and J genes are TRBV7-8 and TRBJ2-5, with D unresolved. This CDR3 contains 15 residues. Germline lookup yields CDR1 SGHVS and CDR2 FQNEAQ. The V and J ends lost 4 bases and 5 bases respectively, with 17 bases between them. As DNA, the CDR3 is TGTGCCAGCAGCTGGGTGCGGTCCCTCGGGGAGACCCAGTACTTC. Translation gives CASSWVRSLGETQYF.

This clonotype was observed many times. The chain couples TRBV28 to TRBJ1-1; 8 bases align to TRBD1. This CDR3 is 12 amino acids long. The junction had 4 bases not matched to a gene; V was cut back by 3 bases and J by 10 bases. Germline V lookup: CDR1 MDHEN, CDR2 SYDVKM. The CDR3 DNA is TGTGCCAGCAGTTTTTCGGGGACAGGAGCTTTCTTT. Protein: CASSFSGTGAFF.

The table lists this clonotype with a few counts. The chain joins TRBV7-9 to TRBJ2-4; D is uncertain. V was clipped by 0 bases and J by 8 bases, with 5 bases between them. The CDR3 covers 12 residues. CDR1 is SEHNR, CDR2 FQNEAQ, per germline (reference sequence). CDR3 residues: CASSLAVDIQYF. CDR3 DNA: TGTGCCAGCAGCTTAGCAGTCGACATTCAGTACTTC. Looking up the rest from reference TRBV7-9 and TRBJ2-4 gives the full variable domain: DTGVSQNPRHKITKRGQNVTFRCDPISEHNRLYWYRQTLGQGPEFLTYFQNEAQLEKSRLLSDRFSAERPKGSFSTLEIQRTEQGDSAMYLCASSLAVDIQYFGAGTRLSVL.

The CDR3 loop is CATSDENYEQYV. In DNA, the CDR3 is TGTGCCACCTCGGACGAGAACTACGAGCAGTACGTC. The chain uses TRBV19 and TRBJ2-7, with unresolved D. V gave up 10 bases and J gave up 3 bases, with 13 bases separating them. The CDR3 has 12 residues. From germline, CDR1 is LNHDA and CDR2 SQIVND (reference sequence).

CDR3 nucleotides: TGCGCCAGCAGCCCTGAACGGGGAAGAGGGAACACTGAAGCTTTCTTT. Protein: CASSPERGRGNTEAFF. The chain combines TRBV5-1 with TRBJ1-1; D not certain. In germline, CDR1 is SGHRS, CDR2 YFSETQ. CDR3 size: 16 residues. Trimming pared 4 bases from V and 1 base from J, leaving 17 bases between.

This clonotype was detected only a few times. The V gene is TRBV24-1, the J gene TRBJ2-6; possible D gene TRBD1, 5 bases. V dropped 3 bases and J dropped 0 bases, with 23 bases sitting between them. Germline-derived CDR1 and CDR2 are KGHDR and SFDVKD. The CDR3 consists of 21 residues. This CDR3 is CATSDEYPGSVLSSGANVLTF. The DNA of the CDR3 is TGTGCCACCAGTGATGAGTATCCAGGGTCAGTCCTCTCCTCTGGGGCCAACGTCCTGACTTTC.

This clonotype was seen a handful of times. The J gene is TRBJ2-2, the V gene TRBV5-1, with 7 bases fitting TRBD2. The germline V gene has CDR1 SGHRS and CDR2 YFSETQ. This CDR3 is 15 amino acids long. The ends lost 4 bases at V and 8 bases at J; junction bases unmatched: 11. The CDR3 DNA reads TGCGCCAGCAGCCCCCGGGACTACCCCAGGGGGGAGCTGTTTTTT. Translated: CASSPRDYPRGELFF.

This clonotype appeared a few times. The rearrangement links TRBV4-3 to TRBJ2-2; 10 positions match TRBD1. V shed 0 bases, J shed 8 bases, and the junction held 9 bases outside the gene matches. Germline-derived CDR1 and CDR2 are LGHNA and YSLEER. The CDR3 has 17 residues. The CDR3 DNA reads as TGCGCCAGCAGCCAAGATTCCCGGGACAGGGGATGGGGGGAGCTGTTTTTT. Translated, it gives CASSQDSRDRGWGELFF.

As DNA, the CDR3 is TGTGCCACCAGCTTAACCACGTACACCGGGGAGCTGTTTTTT. Its translation is CATSLTTYTGELFF. The chain links TRBV15 to TRBJ2-2; D is unclear. This CDR3 region has 14 residues. CDR1 LNHNV and CDR2 YYDKDF come from the germline V gene (reference sequence). The ends were cut back, 5 bases at V and 3 bases at J, with 10 bases in the middle.

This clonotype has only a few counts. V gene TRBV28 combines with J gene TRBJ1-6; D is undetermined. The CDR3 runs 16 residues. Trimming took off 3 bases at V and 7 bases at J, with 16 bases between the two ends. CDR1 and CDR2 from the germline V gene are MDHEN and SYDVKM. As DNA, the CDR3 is TGTGCCAGCAGTTTTATTGTCATACTGGGGAATTCACCCCTCCACTTT. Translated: CASSFIVILGNSPLHF. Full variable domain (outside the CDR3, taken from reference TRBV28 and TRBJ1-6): DVKVTQSSRYLVKRTGEKVFLECVQDMDHENMFWYRQDPGLGLRLIYFSYDVKMKEKGDIPEGYSVSREKKERFSLILESASTNQTSMYLCASSFIVILGNSPLHFGNGTRLTVT.

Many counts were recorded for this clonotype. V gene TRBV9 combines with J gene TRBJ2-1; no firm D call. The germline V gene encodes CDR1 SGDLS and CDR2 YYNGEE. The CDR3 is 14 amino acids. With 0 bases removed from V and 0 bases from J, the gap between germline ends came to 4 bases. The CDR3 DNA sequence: TGTGCCAGCAGCGTAGAGGACTCCTACAATGAGCAGTTCTTC. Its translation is CASSVEDSYNEQFF.

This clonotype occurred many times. The CDR3 nucleotides are TGCGCCAGCAGCGGTGGGACAGGGGGCACCTATGGCTACACCTTC. Translating gives CASSGGTGGTYGYTF. V is TRBV5-1 and J is TRBJ1-2; TRBD1 matches 12 bases. V lost 4 bases and J lost 4; bases outside the gene matches: 5. The germline CDR1 and CDR2 sequences are SGHRS and YFSETQ. The CDR3 sequence is 15 residues long.

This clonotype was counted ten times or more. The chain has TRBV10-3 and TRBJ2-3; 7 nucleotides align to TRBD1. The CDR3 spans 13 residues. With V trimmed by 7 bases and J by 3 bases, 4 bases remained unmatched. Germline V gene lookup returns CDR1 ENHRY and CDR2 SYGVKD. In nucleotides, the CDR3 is TGTGCCATCAAGGGCAGGGGGACAGATACGCAGTATTTT. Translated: CAIKGRGTDTQYF.

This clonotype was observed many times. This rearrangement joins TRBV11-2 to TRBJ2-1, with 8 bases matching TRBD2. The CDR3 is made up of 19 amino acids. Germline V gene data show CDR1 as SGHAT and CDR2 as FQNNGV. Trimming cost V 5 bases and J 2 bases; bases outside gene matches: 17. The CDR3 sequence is CASSPLLLGTSRPYNEQFF. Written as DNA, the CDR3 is TGTGCCAGCAGCCCACTATTATTGGGGACTAGTCGGCCCTACAATGAGCAGTTCTTC.

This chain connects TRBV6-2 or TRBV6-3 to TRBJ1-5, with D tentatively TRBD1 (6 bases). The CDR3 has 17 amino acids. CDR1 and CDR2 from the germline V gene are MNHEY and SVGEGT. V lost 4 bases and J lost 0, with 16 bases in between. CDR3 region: CASSFSGQPYSNQPQHF. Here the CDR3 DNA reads TGTGCCAGCAGTTTCTCAGGACAGCCGTATAGCAATCAGCCCCAGCATTTT.

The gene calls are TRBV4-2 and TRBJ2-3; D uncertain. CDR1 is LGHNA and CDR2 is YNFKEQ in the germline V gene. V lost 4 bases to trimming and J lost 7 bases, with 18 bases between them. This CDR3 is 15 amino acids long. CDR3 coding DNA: TGTGCCAGCAGCCCCGGATCCGGGTTCGGGTATACGCAGTATTTT. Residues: CASSPGSGFGYTQYF.